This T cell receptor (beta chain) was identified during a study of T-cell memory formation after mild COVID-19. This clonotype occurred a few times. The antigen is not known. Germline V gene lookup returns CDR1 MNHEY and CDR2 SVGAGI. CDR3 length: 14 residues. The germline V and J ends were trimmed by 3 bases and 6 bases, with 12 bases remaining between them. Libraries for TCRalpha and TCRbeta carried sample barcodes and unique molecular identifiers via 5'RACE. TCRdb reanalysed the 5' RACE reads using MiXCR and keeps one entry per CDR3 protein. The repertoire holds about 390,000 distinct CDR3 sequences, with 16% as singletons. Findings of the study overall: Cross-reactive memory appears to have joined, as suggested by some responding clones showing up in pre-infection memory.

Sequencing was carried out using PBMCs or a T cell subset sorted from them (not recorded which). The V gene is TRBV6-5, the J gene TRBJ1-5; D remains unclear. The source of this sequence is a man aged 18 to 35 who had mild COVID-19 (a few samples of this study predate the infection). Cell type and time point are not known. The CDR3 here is CASSYMSFGQPQHF. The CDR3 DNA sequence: TGTGCCAGCAGTTATATGTCTTTTGGTCAGCCCCAGCATTTT.